These 11 T cell receptor beta chains were sequenced from one sample in a study of technical replicates of blood from several donors. Method: immunoSEQ multiplex PCR; TCRdb's copy keeps in-frame clones and lacks some. The repertoire holds about 75,000 clones, with roughly 89% as singletons. Sequenced sample: T cells isolated from PBMCs. The source of these receptors is a human donor in good health. Some clones in this sample may be carry-over from other donors' samples.

The chain joins TRBV27 to TRBJ2-7, with D possibly TRBD1 on 6 matching bases. From germline, CDR1 is MNHEY and CDR2 SMNVEV (reference sequence). Trimming left V 4 bases short and J 3 bases short, with 13 bases between. CDR3 length equals 14 residues. The CDR3 protein is CASSSRDKDYEQYF. CDR3 in DNA: TGTGCCAGCAGTTCCCGGGACAAAGACTACGAGCAGTACTTC.

The V call is TRBV30, the J call TRBJ2-7; 10 bases map to TRBD1. The ends lost 8 bases at V and 4 bases at J; junction bases unmatched: 2. Germline V gene sequence: CDR1 GTSNPN, CDR2 SVGIG (reference sequence). The CDR3 has 11 residues. The CDR3 region has the DNA TGTGCCACGGACAGGGGGTACGAGCAGTACTTC. Translating gives CATDRGYEQYF.

The chain joins TRBV10-3 to TRBJ1-4, with D uncertain. This CDR3 contains 13 residues. Looked up from germline, CDR1 is ENHRY and CDR2 is SYGVKD. The CDR3 region is CAHRYGEGEKLFF. The CDR3 DNA reads as TGTGCGCATCGATACGGGGAGGGTGAAAAACTGTTTTTT.

J is TRBJ2-7 and V is TRBV5-1, with 10 bases aligning to TRBD1. The length of the CDR3 is 13 residues. J gave up 3 bases and V 3 bases, and 0 bases lay outside the gene matches. The V gene's germline CDR1 is SGHRS and CDR2 YFSETQ. CDR3 region: CASSWDRGYEQYF. In DNA, the CDR3 is TGCGCCAGCAGCTGGGACAGGGGCTACGAGCAGTACTTC. Full variable domain (rest looked up from reference TRBV5-1 and TRBJ2-7): KAGVTQTPRYLIKTRGQQVTLSCSPISGHRSVSWYQQTPGQGLQFLFEYFSETQRNKGNFPGRFSGRQFSNSRSEMNVSTLELGDSALYLCASSWDRGYEQYFGPGTRLTVT.

The V and J genes are TRBV7-3 and TRBJ2-3, with 13 bases lining up with TRBD2. Germline-derived CDR1 and CDR2 are SGHTA and FQGTGA. The CDR3 contains 15 residues. The trim removed 4 bases at V and 4 bases at J, leaving 2 bases unmatched. The CDR3 sequence: CASSSGLAGPDTQYF. DNA of the CDR3: TGTGCCAGCAGCTCGGGACTAGCGGGACCAGATACGCAGTATTTT.

This clone has just a few counts. V and J are TRBV19 and TRBJ2-1; D possibly corresponds to TRBD2 (5 bases). Trimming cost V 10 bases and J 4 bases, with 11 bases left between them. Germline lookup yields CDR1 LNHDA and CDR2 SQIVND (reference sequence). The CDR3 runs to 12 residues. The CDR3 DNA reads TGTGCCACCGGTCGGGGTTACAATGAGCAGTTCTTC. It codes for CATGRGYNEQFF.

The rearrangement uses TRBV5-1 and TRBJ1-3; no reliable D call. The CDR3 consists of 14 residues. With 7 bases removed from V and 2 bases from J, the gap between germline ends came to 13 bases. The germline gives CDR1 SGHRS, CDR2 YFSETQ. The CDR3 spells CASRSEPTGNTIYF. DNA of the CDR3: TGCGCCAGCCGGTCCGAGCCAACTGGAAACACCATATATTTT.

The chain joins TRBV11-3 to TRBJ1-3, with D possibly matching TRBD1 (6 bases). From germline, CDR1 is SGHNT and CDR2 YENEEA. Trimming stripped 4 bases from V and 0 bases from J, with 7 bases between. This CDR3 has 14 residues. CDR3 nucleotides: TGTGCCAGCAGCTCGGGACACTCTGGAAACACCATATATTTT. This sequence encodes CASSSGHSGNTIYF.

The V call is TRBV7-9, the J call TRBJ2-4; TRBD1 is a possible D gene (6 bases). The CDR3 runs to 17 residues. In germline, CDR1 is SEHNR, CDR2 FQNEAQ (reference sequence). V shed 5 bases and J shed 0 bases, with 17 bases lying between them. The CDR3 coding sequence is TGTGCCAGCAGCCCCCCTCAGGGGAAAAAAGCCAAAAACATTCAGTACTTC. Its protein is CASSPPQGKKAKNIQYF.

The table lists this clone with a count of one. The chain employs TRBV2 and TRBJ1-2, with 8 bases matching TRBD1. The CDR3 spans 16 residues. The V segment lost 7 bases and the J segment 7 bases; nucleotides outside the gene matches: 17. The germline V gene encodes CDR1 SNHLY and CDR2 FYNNEI. The DNA of the CDR3 is TGTGCCAGCACCCCGGACAGGGCGGAATTGGGCTCTGGCTACACCTTC. This gives the protein CASTPDRAELGSGYTF. Using reference TRBV2 and TRBJ1-2 for the parts outside the CDR3, the full variable domain is EPEVTQTPSHQVTQMGQEVILRCVPISNHLYFYWYRQILGQKVEFLVSFYNNEISEKSEIFDDQFSVERPDGSNFTLKIRSTKLEDSAMYFCASTPDRAELGSGYTFGSGTRLTVV.

The chain is built from TRBV14 and TRBJ1-1, with D perhaps TRBD1 (5 bases). The CDR3 is 14 amino acids. CDR1 is SGHDN, CDR2 FVKESK, per germline. The ends were cut back, 1 base at V and 2 bases at J, with 8 bases in the middle. CDR3: CASSQGGANTEAFF. The CDR3 DNA sequence: TGTGCCAGCAGCCAAGGGGGCGCTAACACTGAAGCTTTCTTT.